The source of this TCR beta chain is a study of blood T cell repertoires in COVID-19. As for the study in general: Nucleic acid was either cDNA or gDNA, and it came from T cells, B-cell-depleted T cells, or PBMCs.

Method: immunoSEQ multiplex PCR; TCRdb's copy keeps in-frame clones and lacks some. The sample contains around 160,000 clones, approximately 87% of which appear only once. This CDR3 spans 20 amino acids. J was trimmed by 4 bases and V by 1 base; bases with no gene match: 17. CDR1 and CDR2 (germline): LGHNA, YSLEER. The specimen was PBMCs or T cells enriched from blood (not recorded which). The chain combines TRBV4-3 with TRBJ1-2, with 11 nucleotides matching TRBD1. This TCR was recovered from a woman aged 25 to 39 with acute COVID-19. The CDR3 DNA follows: TGCGCCAGCAGCCAAGCTCTGTTATTTGACCGGGACAGGGGGATCTATGGCTACACCTTC. Protein sequence: CASSQALLFDRDRGIYGYTF.